Below are 6 T cell receptor beta chains sequenced from a single sample in a study of cytomegalovirus exposure and HLA in healthy donors. The PCR was carried out with 60 Vbeta primers and 13 Jbeta primers. Generated by immunoSEQ multiplex PCR, the TCRdb table keeps only in-frame clones and is missing some. The sample carries 100,000 to 150,000 clones, 80% recorded once. Sequencing was done on a sample of PBMCs. The source is a man aged 25 to 45 in good health and CMV-seropositive.

The chain uses TRBV15 and TRBJ2-3; tentative D call: TRBD1 (5 bases). This CDR3 has 14 amino acids. Germline CDR1 reads LNHNV; CDR2 reads YYDKDF (reference sequence). The ends were cut back, 0 bases at V and 7 bases at J, with 11 bases in the middle. This CDR3 reads CATSRELRVYTQYF. The CDR3 DNA follows: TGTGCCACCAGCAGAGAACTCAGGGTTTATACGCAGTATTTT.

The chain uses TRBV10-3 and TRBJ2-3; TRBD2 matches at 15 bases. The CDR3 spans 18 residues. Germline V lookup: CDR1 ENHRY, CDR2 SYGVKD. The V and J ends lost 6 bases and 4 bases, in that order; junction bases with no gene match: 11. CDR3 region: CAIRSSAGLAGGPDTQYF. As DNA, the CDR3 is TGTGCCATCAGGAGTTCGGCGGGACTAGCGGGGGGCCCAGATACGCAGTATTTT.

V gene TRBV27 combines with J gene TRBJ1-5, with D tentatively TRBD1 (6 bases). The CDR3 is 15 amino acids. Trimming took 2 bases from V and 5 from J, leaving 13 bases between them. Germline V gives CDR1 MNHEY, CDR2 SMNVEV (reference sequence). In nucleotides, the CDR3 is TGTGCCAGCAGTTTAGTAGGGGGAGCTCATCAGCCCCAGCATTTT. Amino acid sequence: CASSLVGGAHQPQHF.

This clone was picked up a small number of times. The chain recombines TRBV9 with TRBJ1-2; 9 bases map to TRBD1. J gave up 11 bases and V 3 bases, and 5 bases lay outside the gene matches. This CDR3 has 12 amino acids. Germline V gives CDR1 SGDLS, CDR2 YYNGEE. This chain's CDR3 is CASSGDRVGYTF. The CDR3 bases are TGTGCCAGCAGCGGGGACAGGGTTGGATACACCTTC.

The J gene is TRBJ1-2, the V gene TRBV29-1; 10 bases are a match to TRBD1. CDR1 and CDR2 (germline): SQVTM, ANQGSEA. Germline trimming cut 0 bases from V and 4 bases from J; bases unmatched to any gene: 2. This CDR3 spans 14 amino acids. This CDR3 is CSVEDRDRGYGYTF. The CDR3 DNA follows: TGCAGCGTTGAAGATCGGGACAGGGGCTATGGCTACACCTTC.

The chain is built from TRBV5-1 and TRBJ1-4; 9 positions match TRBD1. V lost 0 bases and J lost 8; bases outside the gene matches: 5. The CDR3 is made up of 15 amino acids. CDR1 and CDR2 from the germline V gene are SGHRS and YFSETQ. This CDR3 reads CASSLVGTGYEKLFF. The DNA for the CDR3 is TGCGCCAGCAGCTTGGTTGGGACAGGGTACGAAAAACTGTTTTTT.